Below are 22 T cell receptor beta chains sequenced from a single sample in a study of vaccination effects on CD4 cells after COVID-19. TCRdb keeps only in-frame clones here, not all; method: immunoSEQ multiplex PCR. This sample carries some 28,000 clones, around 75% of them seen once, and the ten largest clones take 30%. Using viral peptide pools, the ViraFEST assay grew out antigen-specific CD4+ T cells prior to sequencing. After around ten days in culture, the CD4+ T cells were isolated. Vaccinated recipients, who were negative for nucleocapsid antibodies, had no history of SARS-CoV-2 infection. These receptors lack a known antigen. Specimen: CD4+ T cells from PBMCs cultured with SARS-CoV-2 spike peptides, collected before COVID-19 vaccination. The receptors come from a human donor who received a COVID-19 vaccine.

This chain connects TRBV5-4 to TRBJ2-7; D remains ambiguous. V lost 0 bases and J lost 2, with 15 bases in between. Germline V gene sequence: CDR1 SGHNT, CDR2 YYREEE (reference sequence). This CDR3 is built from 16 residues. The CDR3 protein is CASSLDAGSAPYEQYF. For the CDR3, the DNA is TGTGCCAGCAGCTTGGATGCCGGGTCAGCTCCCTACGAGCAGTACTTC.

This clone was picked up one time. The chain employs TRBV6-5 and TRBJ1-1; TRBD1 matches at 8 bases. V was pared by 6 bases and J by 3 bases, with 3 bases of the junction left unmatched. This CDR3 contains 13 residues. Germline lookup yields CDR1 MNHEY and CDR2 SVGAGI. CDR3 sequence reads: CASRQGVHTEAFF. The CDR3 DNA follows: TGTGCCAGCAGACAGGGGGTGCACACTGAAGCTTTCTTT.

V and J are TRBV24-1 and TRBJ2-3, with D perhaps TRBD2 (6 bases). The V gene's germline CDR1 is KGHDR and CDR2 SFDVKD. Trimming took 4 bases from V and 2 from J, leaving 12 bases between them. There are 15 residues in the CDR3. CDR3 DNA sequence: TGTGCCACCAGTGACCCTAGCGAGATCACAGATACGCAGTATTTT. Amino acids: CATSDPSEITDTQYF.

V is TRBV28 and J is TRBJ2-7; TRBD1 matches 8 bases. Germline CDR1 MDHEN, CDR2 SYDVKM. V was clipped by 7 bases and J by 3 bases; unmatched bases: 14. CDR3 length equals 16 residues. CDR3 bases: TGTGCCAGCACTCCCGCAGGGGGCGCTTGGAACTACGAGCAGTACTTC. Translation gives CASTPAGGAWNYEQYF.

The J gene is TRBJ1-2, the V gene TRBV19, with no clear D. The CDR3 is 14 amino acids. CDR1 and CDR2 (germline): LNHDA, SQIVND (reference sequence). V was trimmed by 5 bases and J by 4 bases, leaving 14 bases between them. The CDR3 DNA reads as TGTGCCAGTAGTCCTCAGAGAGCCCTCTATGGCTACACCTTC. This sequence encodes CASSPQRALYGYTF. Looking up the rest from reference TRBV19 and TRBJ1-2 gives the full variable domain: DGGITQSPKYLFRKEGQNVTLSCEQNLNHDAMYWYRQDPGQGLRLIYYSQIVNDFQKGDIAEGYSVSREKKESFPLTVTSAQKNPTAFYLCASSPQRALYGYTFGSGTRLTVV.

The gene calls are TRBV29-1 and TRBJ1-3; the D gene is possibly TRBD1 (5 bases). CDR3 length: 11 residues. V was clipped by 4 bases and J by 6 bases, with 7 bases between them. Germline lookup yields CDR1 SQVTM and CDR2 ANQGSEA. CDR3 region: CSVGGVNTIYF. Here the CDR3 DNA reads TGCAGCGTTGGAGGGGTAAACACCATATATTTT.

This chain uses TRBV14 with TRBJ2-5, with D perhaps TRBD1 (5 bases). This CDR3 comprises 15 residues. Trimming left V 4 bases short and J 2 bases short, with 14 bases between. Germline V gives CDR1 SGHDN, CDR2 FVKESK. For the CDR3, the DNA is TGTGCCAGCAGCCGACGGACAAAAACTCAAGAGACCCAGTACTTC. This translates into CASSRRTKTQETQYF.

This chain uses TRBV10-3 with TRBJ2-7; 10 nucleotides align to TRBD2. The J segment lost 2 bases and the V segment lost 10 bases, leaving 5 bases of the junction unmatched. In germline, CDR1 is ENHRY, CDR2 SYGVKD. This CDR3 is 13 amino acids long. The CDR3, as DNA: TGTGCCACCCTAGCGGGGGAGGCCTACGAGCAGTACTTC. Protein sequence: CATLAGEAYEQYF.

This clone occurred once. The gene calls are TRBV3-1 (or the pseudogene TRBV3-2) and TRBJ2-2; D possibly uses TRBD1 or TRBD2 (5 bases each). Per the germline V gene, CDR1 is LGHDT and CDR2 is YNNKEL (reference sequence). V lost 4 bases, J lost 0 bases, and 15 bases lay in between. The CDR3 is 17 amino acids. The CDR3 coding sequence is TGTGCCAGCAGCCCCCCGTGGGGGAGTGCGAACACCGGGGAGCTGTTTTTT. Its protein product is CASSPPWGSANTGELFF.

The CDR3 reads CASRLARWDRGPEAFF. In nucleotides, the CDR3 is TGTGCAAGTCGCTTAGCAAGATGGGACAGGGGGCCTGAAGCTTTCTTT. The genes are TRBV12-2 and TRBJ1-1; the table's D gene call, TRBD1, was not cross checked with the DNA. TRBV12-2 is labeled a pseudogene. This CDR3 spans 16 amino acids.

The CDR3 DNA reads as TGTGCCAGCAGCCAAGGGGGGCCCTCTGGAAACACCATATATTTT. Amino acid sequence: CASSQGGPSGNTIYF. The genes are TRBV3-1 (or the pseudogene TRBV3-2) and TRBJ1-3; a weak D match, TRBD1 (6 bases). Between the trimmed V and J ends, which lost 1 base and 0 bases, there was a span of 7 bases. Germline lookup yields CDR1 LGHDT and CDR2 YNNKEL (reference sequence). CDR3 length equals 15 residues.

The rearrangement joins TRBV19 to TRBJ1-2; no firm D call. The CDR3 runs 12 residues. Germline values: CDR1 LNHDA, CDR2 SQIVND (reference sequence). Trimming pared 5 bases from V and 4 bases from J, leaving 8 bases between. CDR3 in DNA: TGTGCCAGTAGTTTCTCCGGCTATGGCTACACCTTC. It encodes CASSFSGYGYTF. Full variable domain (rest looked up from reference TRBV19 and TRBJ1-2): DGGITQSPKYLFRKEGQNVTLSCEQNLNHDAMYWYRQDPGQGLRLIYYSQIVNDFQKGDIAEGYSVSREKKESFPLTVTSAQKNPTAFYLCASSFSGYGYTFGSGTRLTVV.

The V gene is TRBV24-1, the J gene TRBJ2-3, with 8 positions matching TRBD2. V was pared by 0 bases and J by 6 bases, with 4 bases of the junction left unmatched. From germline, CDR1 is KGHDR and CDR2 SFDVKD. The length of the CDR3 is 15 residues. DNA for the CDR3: TGTGCCACCAGTGATTTGTACGGGAGGGCCGATACGCAGTATTTT. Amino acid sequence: CATSDLYGRADTQYF.

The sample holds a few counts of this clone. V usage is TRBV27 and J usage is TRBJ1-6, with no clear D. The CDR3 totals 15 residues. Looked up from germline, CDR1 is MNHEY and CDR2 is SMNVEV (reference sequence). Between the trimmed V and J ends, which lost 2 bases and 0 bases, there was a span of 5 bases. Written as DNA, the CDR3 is TGTGCCAGCAGTTTACTAAGCTCCTATAATTCACCCCTCCACTTT. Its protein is CASSLLSSYNSPLHF.

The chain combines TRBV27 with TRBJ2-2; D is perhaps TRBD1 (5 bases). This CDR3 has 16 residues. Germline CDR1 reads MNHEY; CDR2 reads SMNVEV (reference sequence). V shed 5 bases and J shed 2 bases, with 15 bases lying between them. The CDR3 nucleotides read TGTGCCAGCAGTCAACTCCCGACAGTCAACACCGGGGAGCTGTTTTTT. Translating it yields CASSQLPTVNTGELFF.

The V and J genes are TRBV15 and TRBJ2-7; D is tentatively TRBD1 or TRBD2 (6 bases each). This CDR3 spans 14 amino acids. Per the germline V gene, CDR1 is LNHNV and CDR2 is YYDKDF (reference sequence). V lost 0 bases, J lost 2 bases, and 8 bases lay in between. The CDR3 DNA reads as TGTGCCACCAGCAGAGAACGGGGGCCCTACGAGCAGTACTTC. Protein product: CATSRERGPYEQYF.

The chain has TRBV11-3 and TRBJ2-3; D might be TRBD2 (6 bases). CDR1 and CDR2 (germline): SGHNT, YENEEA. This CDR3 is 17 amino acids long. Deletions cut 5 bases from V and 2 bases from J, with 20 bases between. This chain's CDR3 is CASSNPLAEDNTDTQYF. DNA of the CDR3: TGTGCCAGCAGCAACCCGTTAGCGGAAGACAACACAGATACGCAGTATTTT.

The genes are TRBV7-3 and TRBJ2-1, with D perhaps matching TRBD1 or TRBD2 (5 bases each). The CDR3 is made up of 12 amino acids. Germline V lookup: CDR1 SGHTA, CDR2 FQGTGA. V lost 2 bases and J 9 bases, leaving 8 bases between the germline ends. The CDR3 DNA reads TGTGCCAGCAGCTTAGGGGGTGGTGAGCAGTTCTTC. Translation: CASSLGGGEQFF.

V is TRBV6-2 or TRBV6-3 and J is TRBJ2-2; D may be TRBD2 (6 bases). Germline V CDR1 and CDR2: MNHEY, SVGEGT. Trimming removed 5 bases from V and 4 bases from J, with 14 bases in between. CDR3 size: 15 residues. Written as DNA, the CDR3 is TGTGCCAGCAGTAGCGCCGAGCGGGTCACCGGGGAGCTGTTTTTT. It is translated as CASSSAERVTGELFF.

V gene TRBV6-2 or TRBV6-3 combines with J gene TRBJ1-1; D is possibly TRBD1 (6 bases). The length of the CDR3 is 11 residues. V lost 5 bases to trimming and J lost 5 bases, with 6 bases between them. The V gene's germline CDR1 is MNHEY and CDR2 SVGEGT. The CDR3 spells CASSQGTEAFF. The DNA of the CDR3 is TGTGCCAGCAGTCAGGGGACTGAAGCTTTCTTT.

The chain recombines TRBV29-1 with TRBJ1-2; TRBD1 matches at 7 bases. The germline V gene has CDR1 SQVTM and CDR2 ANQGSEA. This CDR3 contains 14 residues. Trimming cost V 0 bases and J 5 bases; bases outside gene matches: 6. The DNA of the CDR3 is TGCAGCGTTGAAGAAGGGGGCAGATTGTATGGCTACACCTTC. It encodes CSVEEGGRLYGYTF.

The CDR3, as DNA: TGTGCCAGCAGTGGACTAGAAGGTACCGAGCAGTTCTTC. Protein: CASSGLEGTEQFF. The chain joins TRBV2 to TRBJ2-1; D perhaps matches TRBD2 (6 bases). This CDR3 is 13 amino acids long. With 4 bases removed from V and 10 bases from J, the gap between germline ends came to 14 bases. Germline lookup yields CDR1 SNHLY and CDR2 FYNNEI.